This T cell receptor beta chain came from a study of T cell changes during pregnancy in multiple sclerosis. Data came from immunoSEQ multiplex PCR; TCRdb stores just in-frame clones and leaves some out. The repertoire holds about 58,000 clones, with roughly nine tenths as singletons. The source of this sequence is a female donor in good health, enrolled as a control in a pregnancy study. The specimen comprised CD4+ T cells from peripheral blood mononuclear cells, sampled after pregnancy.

DNA of the CDR3: TGTGCCTGGAGCTGGGGAGGCAGGGATGAAGCTTTCTTT. Protein product: CAWSWGGRDEAFF. The chain uses TRBV30 and TRBJ1-1, with D possibly TRBD1 on 5 matching bases. Trimming removed 3 bases at V and 7 bases at J, with 15 bases between. The CDR3 contains 13 residues. Germline assignment: CDR1 GTSNPN and CDR2 SVGIG (reference sequence).